One sample yielded the 9 T cell receptor beta chains listed below, sequenced in a study of CD8+CD57+ T cells in acquired aplastic anemia. Genomic DNA constituted the template upon which TCR beta VDJ and CDR3 profiling was performed. From the reads, TCRdb called clonotypes with MiXCR, one entry per CDR3 protein. The table lists about 190,000 distinct CDR3 sequences, approximately 50% of them singletons. The sequenced sample was sorted CD4+, CD8+, or CD8+CD57+ T cells (not recorded which) from PBMCs. These receptors were taken from a human donor in good health, serving as a control.

The V and J genes are TRBV2 and TRBJ2-5, with TRBD2 matching 12 bases. This CDR3 spans 16 amino acids. Germline trimming cut 6 bases from V and 1 base from J; bases unmatched to any gene: 6. From germline, CDR1 is SNHLY and CDR2 FYNNEI. This CDR3 reads CASRSLAGGIQETQYF. The CDR3, as DNA: TGTGCCAGCAGGTCCCTAGCGGGAGGGATCCAAGAGACCCAGTACTTC.

This clonotype was found many times. The chain uses TRBV7-2 and TRBJ1-5; D is perhaps TRBD1 (5 bases). Germline loops: CDR1 SGHTA, CDR2 FQGNSA. The CDR3 runs 14 residues. V was pared by 4 bases and J by 5 bases, with 12 bases between. Here the CDR3 reads CASSSQGGDQPQHF. The CDR3 DNA follows: TGTGCCAGCAGCTCCCAGGGAGGGGATCAGCCCCAGCATTTT.

CDR3 sequence: CATSDLPGELFF. CDR3 nucleotides: TGTGCCACCAGTGATTTGCCAGGGGAGCTGTTTTTT. The chain employs TRBV24-1 and TRBJ2-2; D ambiguous. Per germline, CDR1 KGHDR and CDR2 SFDVKD. This CDR3 contains 12 residues. Trimming took 0 bases from V and 8 from J, leaving 3 bases between them.

The chain combines TRBV7-2 with TRBJ1-4; possibly TRBD1 for D (6 bases). Deletions cut 6 bases from V and 5 bases from J, with 16 bases between. Germline V gene lookup returns CDR1 SGHTA and CDR2 FQGNSA. The CDR3 is 15 residues long. In DNA form, the CDR3 reads TGTGCCAGCAGTTACTCGGGCAGGGGAAATGAAAAACTGTTTTTT. Encoded protein: CASSYSGRGNEKLFF.

The V and J genes are TRBV19 and TRBJ1-2; 7 bases map to TRBD1. The V gene's germline CDR1 is LNHDA and CDR2 SQIVND (reference sequence). J was trimmed by 0 bases and V by 4 bases; bases with no gene match: 5. The CDR3 loop spans 15 amino acids. The DNA for the CDR3 is TGTGCCAGTAGTAGGCCGGGACAGACTAACTATGGCTACACCTTC. It encodes CASSRPGQTNYGYTF.

The rearrangement links TRBV19 to TRBJ1-2; D possibly corresponds to TRBD1 (6 bases). V shed 5 bases and J shed 1 base, with 14 bases lying between them. This CDR3 comprises 15 residues. CDR1 and CDR2 from the germline V gene are LNHDA and SQIVND (reference sequence). The CDR3 DNA is TGTGCCAGTAGTCCTGGACAGCAATATAACTATGGCTACACCTTC. Protein: CASSPGQQYNYGYTF.

The chain recombines TRBV6-2 or TRBV6-3 with TRBJ1-2; D gene ambiguous. The CDR3 totals 20 residues. Trimming removed 0 bases from V and 2 bases from J, with 25 bases in between. Germline CDR1 MNHEY, CDR2 SVGEGT. The CDR3 region has the DNA TGTGCCAGCAGTTACTCAGAGTACAGCCTACGTGGCCTTCTGAACTATGGCTACACCTTC. Translating gives CASSYSEYSLRGLLNYGYTF.

This chain joins TRBV10-3 and TRBJ2-3; D gene ambiguous. This CDR3 region has 11 residues. Between the trimmed V and J ends, which lost 4 bases and 2 bases, there was a span of 1 base. Germline CDR1 reads ENHRY; CDR2 reads SYGVKD. As DNA, the CDR3 is TGTGCCATCAGTGTCACAGATACGCAGTATTTT. This encodes CAISVTDTQYF.

The chain has TRBV3-1 and TRBJ1-1, with unresolved D. This CDR3 comprises 14 residues. CDR1 is LGHDT, CDR2 YNNKEL, per germline (reference sequence). V gave up 0 bases and J gave up 5 bases, with 10 bases separating them. CDR3 loop: CASSQEPGETEAFF. The CDR3 DNA reads as TGTGCCAGCAGCCAAGAGCCAGGTGAAACTGAAGCTTTCTTT.